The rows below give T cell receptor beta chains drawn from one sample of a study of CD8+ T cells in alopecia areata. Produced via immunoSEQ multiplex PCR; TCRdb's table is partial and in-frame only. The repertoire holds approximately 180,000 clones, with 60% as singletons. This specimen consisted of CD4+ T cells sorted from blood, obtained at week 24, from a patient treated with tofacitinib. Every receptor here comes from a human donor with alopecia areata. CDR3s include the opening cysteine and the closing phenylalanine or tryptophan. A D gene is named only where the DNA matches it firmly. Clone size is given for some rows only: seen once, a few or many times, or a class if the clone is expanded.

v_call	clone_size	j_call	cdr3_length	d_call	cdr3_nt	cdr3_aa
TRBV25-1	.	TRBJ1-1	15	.	TGTGCCAGCAGTGAAGGACCCACCCTGGAAACTGAAGCTTTCTTT	CASSEGPTLETEAFF
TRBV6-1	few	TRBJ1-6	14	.	TGTGCCAGCAGTGAATCCCAGGGAGGCTCACCCCTCCACTTT	CASSESQGGSPLHF
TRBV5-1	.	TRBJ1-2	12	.	TGCGCCAGCAGCTTGGGGGAAGCTGGCTACACCTTC	CASSLGEAGYTF
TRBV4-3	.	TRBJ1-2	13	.	TGCGCCAGCAGCCAATCGGGGGTGCTTGGCTACACCTTC	CASSQSGVLGYTF
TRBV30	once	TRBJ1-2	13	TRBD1	TGTGCCTGGAGTGTACGAGGGACAGGCGGCTACACCTTC	CAWSVRGTGGYTF
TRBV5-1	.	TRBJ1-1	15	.	TGCGCCAGCAGGGCAGGGGTCCGTGGGAACACTGAAGCTTTCTTT	CASRAGVRGNTEAFF
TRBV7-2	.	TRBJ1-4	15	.	TGTGCCAGCAGCCCCCAGGTTGCAACTAATGAAAAACTGTTTTTT	CASSPQVATNEKLFF
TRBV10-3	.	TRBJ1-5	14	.	TGTGCCATCAGTGAGAGGGGGGATAATCAGCCCCAGCATTTT	CAISERGDNQPQHF
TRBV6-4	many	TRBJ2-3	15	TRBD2	TGTGCCAGCAGTGGGGGTAGCGGGGGCACAGATACGCAGTATTTT	CASSGGSGGTDTQYF
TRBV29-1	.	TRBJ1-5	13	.	TGCAGCGTGGGGGAGAATAGCAATCAGCCCCAGCATTTT	CSVGENSNQPQHF
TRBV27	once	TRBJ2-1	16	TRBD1	TGTGCCAGCAGTTTTCCCACAGGGGGCTCCTACAATGAGCAGTTCTTC	CASSFPTGGSYNEQFF
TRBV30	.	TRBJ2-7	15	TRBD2	TGTGCCTGGAGTGGGCGGACTAGCAGATTCTACGAGCAGTACTTC	CAWSGRTSRFYEQYF
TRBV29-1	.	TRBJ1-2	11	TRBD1	TGCAGCGTTGTAGGACAGGGTGGCTACACCTTC	CSVVGQGGYTF
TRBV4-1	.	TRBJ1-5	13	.	TGCGCCAGCAGCCAATGGGGGGGTCAGCCCCAGCATTTT	CASSQWGGQPQHF
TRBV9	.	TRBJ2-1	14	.	TGTGCCAGCAGCAAAACTACAGGTACAGGTGAGCAGTTCTTC	CASSKTTGTGEQFF
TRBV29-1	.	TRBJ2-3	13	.	TGCAGCGTCTCGACAGGAGTAGCAGATACGCAGTATTTT	CSVSTGVADTQYF
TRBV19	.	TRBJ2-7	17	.	TGTGCCAGTAGTGCCCTCCGCCGGGGCGATGGCTCCTACGAGCAGTACTTC	CASSALRRGDGSYEQYF
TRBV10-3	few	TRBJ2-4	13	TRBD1	TGTGCCATCAGCCCGGGACAGGGAGAGAGTCAGTACTTC	CAISPGQGESQYF
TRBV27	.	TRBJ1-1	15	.	TGTGCCAGCAGTTTAGATCCCAGGGTGAACACTGAAGCTTTCTTT	CASSLDPRVNTEAFF
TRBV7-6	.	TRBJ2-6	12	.	TGTGCCAGCGGGGCTGGGGCCAACGTCCTGACTTTC	CASGAGANVLTF
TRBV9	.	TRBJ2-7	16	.	TGTGCCAGCAGCCCAAGTACCGGAGGGGTCCCCTACGAGCAGTACTTC	CASSPSTGGVPYEQYF
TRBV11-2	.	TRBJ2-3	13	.	TGTGCCAGCAGCTTTTGGGGTACAGATACGCAGTATTTT	CASSFWGTDTQYF
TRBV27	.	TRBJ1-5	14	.	TGTGCCAGCAGTTTATCTCCCAAAGAACAGCCCCAGCATTTT	CASSLSPKEQPQHF
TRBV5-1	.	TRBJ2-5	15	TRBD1	TGCGCCAGCAGCTGGACAGGACTGTACCAAGAGACCCAGTACTTC	CASSWTGLYQETQYF